This is a list of T cell receptor beta chains from one sample in a study of cytomegalovirus exposure and HLA in healthy donors. TCRdb keeps only in-frame clones here, not all; method: immunoSEQ multiplex PCR. The sample shows about 130,000 clones, about two thirds of them seen only once. Sequencing was performed on PBMCs. Receptor source: a man in his forties in good health and CMV-seropositive. Both conserved end residues are part of each CDR3. The D gene is left open where the match is weak. Only some rows state a clone size, as once, few, many or a class for expanded clones.

size	V	J	D	CDR3	DNA
once	TRBV2	TRBJ1-2	-	CASRPPGTNYGYTF	TGTGCCAGCAGGCCTCCGGGTACTAACTATGGCTACACCTTC
once	TRBV10-2	TRBJ2-5	-	CASEAGGLLEETQYF	TGCGCCAGCGAGGCCGGGGGGCTGCTTGAAGAGACCCAGTACTTC
-	TRBV19	TRBJ2-2	-	CASRFLPRGGELFF	TGTGCCAGTAGATTCCTCCCACGGGGCGGGGAGCTGTTTTTT
few	TRBV6-4	TRBJ1-1	-	CASSPGVITEAFF	TGTGCCAGCAGTCCAGGGGTCATCACTGAAGCTTTCTTT
-	TRBV7-9	TRBJ2-1	TRBD2	CASSLIAGVLEGEQFF	TGTGCCAGCAGCTTAATAGCGGGAGTTCTAGAAGGTGAGCAGTTCTTC
-	TRBV7-2	TRBJ2-5	-	CASSHQTGTQKTQYF	TGTGCCAGCAGTCATCAAACCGGGACTCAAAAAACCCAGTACTTC
-	TRBV7-9	TRBJ1-1	-	CASSPGRNTEAFF	TGTGCCAGTTCTCCTGGGAGGAACACTGAAGCTTTCTTT
few	TRBV27	TRBJ1-3	-	CASSPGGGNSGNTIYF	TGTGCCAGCAGTCCAGGCGGGGGTAACTCTGGAAACACCATATATTTT
-	TRBV15	TRBJ2-5	-	CATSRGLIADQETQYF	TGTGCCACCAGCAGAGGTTTAATAGCGGACCAAGAGACCCAGTACTTC
-	TRBV28	TRBJ1-5	TRBD1	CASSSTGGLNQPQHF	TGTGCCAGCAGTTCGACAGGGGGGCTCAATCAGCCCCAGCATTTT
-	TRBV6-1	TRBJ1-4	-	CASSEARGLEKLFF	TGTGCCAGCAGTGAAGCCAGGGGCCTGGAAAAACTGTTTTTT
-	TRBV4-1	TRBJ2-5	TRBD1	CASSARDSSGYGEQYF	TGCGCCAGCAGCGCCCGGGACAGTTCTGGATATGGGGAGCAGTACTTC
-	TRBV29-1	TRBJ2-4	TRBD2	CSVEDWVGGRAKNIQYF	TGCAGCGTTGAAGATTGGGTGGGAGGGAGAGCCAAAAACATTCAGTACTTC
few	TRBV19	TRBJ1-2	-	CASSTDSKIYGYTF	TGTGCCAGTAGTACCGACAGTAAGATCTATGGCTACACCTTC
-	TRBV6-1	TRBJ1-2	-	CASSLTGPGGYTF	TGTGCCAGCAGTCTTACAGGGCCTGGTGGCTACACCTTC
-	TRBV28	TRBJ1-1	-	CASEELKKTEAFF	TGTGCCAGCGAAGAGCTAAAGAAGACTGAAGCTTTCTTT
-	TRBV6-1	TRBJ2-5	-	CASSEAWGLGRETQYF	TGTGCCAGCAGTGAAGCTTGGGGGCTGGGGCGAGAGACCCAGTACTTC
-	TRBV7-8	TRBJ1-5	TRBD1	CASSLRVGTGWDGNQPQHF	TGTGCCAGCAGCTTACGCGTCGGGACAGGGTGGGATGGCAATCAGCCCCAGCATTTT
-	TRBV7-6	TRBJ1-1	-	CASSFGGDGAEAFF	TGTGCCAGCAGCTTTGGGGGGGATGGGGCTGAAGCTTTCTTT
-	TRBV7-8	TRBJ1-2	TRBD1	CASSLEGQDYGYTF	TGTGCCAGCAGCTTAGAGGGACAGGATTATGGCTACACCTTC
-	TRBV7-9	TRBJ1-5	TRBD1	CASSLGTGGYEKWNQPQHF	TGTGCCAGCAGCTTAGGGACAGGGGGTTATGAAAAGTGGAATCAGCCCCAGCATTTT
few	TRBV6-5	TRBJ1-2	TRBD1	CATSDRGADYGYTF	TGTGCCACTTCGGACAGGGGCGCTGACTATGGCTACACCTTC
-	TRBV2	TRBJ1-1	-	CARSTRSGTEAFF	TGTGCCAGAAGTACGAGGTCGGGAACTGAAGCTTTCTTT
-	TRBV7-2	TRBJ2-1	-	CASSLIGQGMGDEQFF	TGTGCCAGCAGCTTAATAGGTCAGGGGATGGGGGATGAGCAGTTCTTC
once	TRBV28	TRBJ2-4	-	CASSFPDRLQNIQYF	TGTGCCAGCAGTTTCCCGGACAGACTCCAAAACATTCAGTACTTC